The rows below give T cell receptor beta chains drawn from one sample of a study of radiotherapy plus CTLA-4 blockade in lung cancer. The repertoire was sequenced with immunoSEQ multiplex PCR; TCRdb's copy has only in-frame clones and lacks some. The sample records around 80,000 clones, less than 90% being singletons. The sequences come from peripheral blood, collected from a patient treated with radiotherapy plus ipilimumab. The receptors derive from a human donor with non-small cell lung cancer who had stable disease on radiotherapy plus ipilimumab. Both conserved end residues are part of each CDR3. The D gene is left open where the match is weak. The size field is filled for only some rows; it gives once, few, many or a size class.

D gene: .
clone size: .
CDR3 length: 14
V gene: TRBV10-3
J gene: TRBJ2-7
CDR3 protein: CAIGVRGDTYEQYF
CDR3 DNA: TGTGCCATCGGGGTACGAGGGGATACCTACGAGCAGTACTTC

D gene: .
clone size: .
CDR3 length: 14
V gene: TRBV9
J gene: TRBJ1-2
CDR3 protein: CASSVEGATRGYTF
CDR3 DNA: TGTGCCAGCAGCGTAGAGGGCGCAACGCGGGGCTACACCTTC

D gene: .
clone size: .
CDR3 length: 16
V gene: TRBV5-6
J gene: TRBJ2-3
CDR3 protein: CASSKGIWGLTDTQYF
CDR3 DNA: TGTGCCAGCAGTAAGGGGATATGGGGCCTCACAGATACGCAGTATTTT

D gene: .
clone size: .
CDR3 length: 11
V gene: TRBV30
J gene: TRBJ2-7
CDR3 protein: CAWRGPYEQYF
CDR3 DNA: TGTGCCTGGAGGGGTCCCTACGAGCAGTACTTC

D gene: .
clone size: few
CDR3 length: 13
V gene: TRBV15
J gene: TRBJ2-1
CDR3 protein: CATSRGFDGEQFF
CDR3 DNA: TGTGCCACCAGCAGAGGGTTTGACGGTGAGCAGTTCTTC

D gene: TRBD1
clone size: .
CDR3 length: 17
V gene: TRBV4-1
J gene: TRBJ1-5
CDR3 protein: CASSQMHREGANQPQHF
CDR3 DNA: TGCGCCAGCAGCCAAATGCACAGGGAGGGGGCCAATCAGCCCCAGCATTTT

D gene: TRBD1
clone size: .
CDR3 length: 16
V gene: TRBV9
J gene: TRBJ1-3
CDR3 protein: CASSVQTGSSGNTIYF
CDR3 DNA: TGTGCCAGCAGCGTGCAGACAGGGAGCTCTGGAAACACCATATATTTT

D gene: TRBD1
clone size: few
CDR3 length: 14
V gene: TRBV6-1
J gene: TRBJ1-6
CDR3 protein: CASSEVSGGSPLHF
CDR3 DNA: TGTGCCAGCAGTGAGGTGTCAGGGGGGTCACCCCTCCACTTT

D gene: TRBD1
clone size: once
CDR3 length: 11
V gene: TRBV20-1
J gene: TRBJ2-7
CDR3 protein: CSGTGVNEQYF
CDR3 DNA: TGCAGTGGGACAGGGGTAAACGAGCAGTACTTC

D gene: TRBD2
clone size: .
CDR3 length: 15
V gene: TRBV7-2
J gene: TRBJ2-7
CDR3 protein: CASSLAGGFSYEQYF
CDR3 DNA: TGTGCCAGCAGCTTAGCGGGGGGGTTCTCCTACGAGCAGTACTTC

D gene: TRBD1
clone size: .
CDR3 length: 16
V gene: TRBV6-5
J gene: TRBJ2-1
CDR3 protein: CASSSAGTGGYNEQFF
CDR3 DNA: TGTGCCAGCAGTTCCGCCGGGACAGGGGGCTACAATGAGCAGTTCTTC

D gene: TRBD1
clone size: .
CDR3 length: 16
V gene: TRBV29-1
J gene: TRBJ2-7
CDR3 protein: CSVGWGTGRELYEQYF
CDR3 DNA: TGCAGCGTTGGTTGGGGGACAGGGCGCGAACTCTACGAGCAGTACTTC

D gene: TRBD1
clone size: .
CDR3 length: 15
V gene: TRBV19
J gene: TRBJ2-7
CDR3 protein: CASSKGTGSYYEQYF
CDR3 DNA: TGTGCCAGTAGTAAAGGGACAGGTTCCTACTACGAGCAGTACTTC

D gene: .
clone size: .
CDR3 length: 13
V gene: TRBV16
J gene: TRBJ2-7
CDR3 protein: CASSQSGTDEQYF
CDR3 DNA: TGTGCCAGCAGCCAATCGGGGACGGACGAGCAGTACTTC

D gene: TRBD2
clone size: once
CDR3 length: 16
V gene: TRBV11-2
J gene: TRBJ2-5
CDR3 protein: CASSPRTSGREETQYF
CDR3 DNA: TGTGCCAGCAGCCCACGGACTAGCGGGAGAGAAGAGACCCAGTACTTC

D gene: .
clone size: .
CDR3 length: 14
V gene: TRBV5-1
J gene: TRBJ1-2
CDR3 protein: CASSLRGPYYGYTF
CDR3 DNA: TGCGCCAGCAGCTTGAGGGGACCCTACTATGGCTACACCTTC

D gene: .
clone size: .
CDR3 length: 15
V gene: TRBV2
J gene: TRBJ1-2
CDR3 protein: CASSDPARGVNGYTF
CDR3 DNA: TGTGCCAGCAGTGACCCGGCCAGGGGTGTAAATGGCTACACCTTC

D gene: .
clone size: .
CDR3 length: 14
V gene: TRBV5-1
J gene: TRBJ1-1
CDR3 protein: CASSLEGTIGEAFF
CDR3 DNA: TGCGCCAGCAGCTTGGAAGGGACGATAGGTGAAGCTTTCTTT

D gene: .
clone size: .
CDR3 length: 15
V gene: TRBV11-1
J gene: TRBJ2-5
CDR3 protein: CASSLAWTAQETQYF
CDR3 DNA: TGTGCCAGCAGCTTAGCCTGGACAGCCCAAGAGACCCAGTACTTC

D gene: TRBD1
clone size: .
CDR3 length: 15
V gene: TRBV2
J gene: TRBJ1-5
CDR3 protein: CASSHGTGQSQPQHF
CDR3 DNA: TGTGCCAGCAGCCACGGGACAGGGCAAAGTCAGCCCCAGCATTTT

D gene: .
clone size: .
CDR3 length: 12
V gene: TRBV2
J gene: TRBJ2-7
CDR3 protein: CASSVQLYEQYF
CDR3 DNA: TGTGCCAGCAGTGTCCAGCTCTACGAGCAGTACTTC

D gene: TRBD1
clone size: .
CDR3 length: 15
V gene: TRBV27
J gene: TRBJ2-7
CDR3 protein: CASSRQGATSYEQYF
CDR3 DNA: TGTGCCAGCAGTCGACAGGGGGCGACGTCCTACGAGCAGTACTTC

D gene: .
clone size: .
CDR3 length: 15
V gene: TRBV30
J gene: TRBJ1-5
CDR3 protein: CAWGAGGYSNQPQHF
CDR3 DNA: TGTGCCTGGGGAGCGGGTGGGTATAGCAATCAGCCCCAGCATTTT

D gene: .
clone size: .
CDR3 length: 12
V gene: TRBV7-2
J gene: TRBJ2-2
CDR3 protein: CASSLATGELFF
CDR3 DNA: TGTGCCAGCAGCCTCGCAACCGGGGAGCTGTTTTTT

D gene: TRBD1
clone size: few
CDR3 length: 19
V gene: TRBV7-6
J gene: TRBJ1-3
CDR3 protein: CASSLVESQGMPSGNTIYF
CDR3 DNA: TGTGCCAGCAGCTTAGTTGAGTCACAGGGGATGCCTTCTGGAAACACCATATATTTT

D gene: .
clone size: few
CDR3 length: 15
V gene: TRBV7-9
J gene: TRBJ1-4
CDR3 protein: CASSQGGTTNEKLFF
CDR3 DNA: TGTGCCAGCAGCCAGGGAGGAACCACTAATGAAAAACTGTTTTTT

D gene: TRBD2
clone size: .
CDR3 length: 18
V gene: TRBV10-3
J gene: TRBJ2-1
CDR3 protein: CAISRSSGAAGSYNEQFF
CDR3 DNA: TGTGCCATCAGTAGGTCTAGCGGGGCAGCGGGGTCCTACAATGAGCAGTTCTTC

D gene: .
clone size: .
CDR3 length: 13
V gene: TRBV6-1
J gene: TRBJ1-5
CDR3 protein: CASSQVQDQPQHF
CDR3 DNA: TGTGCCAGCAGTCAGGTGCAGGATCAGCCCCAGCATTTT

D gene: .
clone size: .
CDR3 length: 16
V gene: TRBV28
J gene: TRBJ2-5
CDR3 protein: CASSSGQPGPQETQYF
CDR3 DNA: TGTGCCAGCAGTTCCGGACAACCAGGCCCCCAAGAGACCCAGTACTTC

D gene: .
clone size: few
CDR3 length: 12
V gene: TRBV28
J gene: TRBJ2-7
CDR3 protein: CASRLSSYEQYF
CDR3 DNA: TGTGCCAGCAGATTGAGCTCCTACGAGCAGTACTTC

D gene: .
clone size: .
CDR3 length: 13
V gene: TRBV4-1
J gene: TRBJ1-5
CDR3 protein: CASSQVPDQPQHF
CDR3 DNA: TGCGCCAGCAGCCAAGTCCCTGATCAGCCCCAGCATTTT

D gene: TRBD2
clone size: .
CDR3 length: 16
V gene: TRBV28
J gene: TRBJ2-1
CDR3 protein: CASSGTSGSSYNEQFF
CDR3 DNA: TGTGCCAGCAGTGGGACTAGCGGGAGCTCCTACAATGAGCAGTTCTTC